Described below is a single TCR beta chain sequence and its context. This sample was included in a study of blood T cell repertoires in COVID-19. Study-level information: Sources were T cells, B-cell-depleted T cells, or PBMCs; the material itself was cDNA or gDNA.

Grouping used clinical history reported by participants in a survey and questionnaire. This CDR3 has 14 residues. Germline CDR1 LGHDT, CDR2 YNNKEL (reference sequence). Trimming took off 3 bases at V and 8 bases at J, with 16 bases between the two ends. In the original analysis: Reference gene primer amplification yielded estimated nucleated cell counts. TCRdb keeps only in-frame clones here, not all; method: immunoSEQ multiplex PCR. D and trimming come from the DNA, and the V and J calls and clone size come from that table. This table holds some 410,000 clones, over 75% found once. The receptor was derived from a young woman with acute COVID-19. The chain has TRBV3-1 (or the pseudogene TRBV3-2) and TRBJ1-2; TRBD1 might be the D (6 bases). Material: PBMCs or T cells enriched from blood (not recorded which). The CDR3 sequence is CASSHNGGATGYTF. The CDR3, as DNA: TGTGCCAGCAGCCATAATGGGGGCGCGACCGGCTACACCTTC.